The T cell receptor (beta chain) under discussion was sequenced for a study of beta chain features in type 1 diabetes. Isolated RNA was reverse transcribed in full, so expressed TCRB transcripts were sequenced. Sequencing used immunoSEQ multiplex PCR; TCRdb keeps in-frame clones, though not all of them. The sample has about 47,000 clones, around 45% seen once. Looked up from germline, CDR1 is SNHLY and CDR2 is FYNNEI. The CDR3 length is 12 residues. Trimming took 2 bases from V and 3 from J, leaving 5 bases between them. With respect to this clone: Its antigen is as yet unknown.

Study observations and caveats: Moderate yet significant TCRB CDR3 shortening was seen in Type 1 diabetes patients in all four CD4+ subsets.

The chain recombines TRBV2 with TRBJ2-7, with unresolved D. This TCR came from a man under 40 with type 1 diabetes. Material for sequencing was stem cell memory CD4+ T cells from blood. This CDR3 is CASSERGYEQYF. The CDR3 nucleotides are TGTGCCAGCAGTGAACGAGGCTACGAGCAGTACTTC.